This entry lists 9 T cell receptor beta chains sequenced from one sample in a study of blood T cells in healthy people across ages. A second PCR, run for roughly 7 to 12 cycles, used a sample-barcoded 5' primer plus a J-beta primer mix. TCRdb passed the 5' RACE reads through MiXCR, listing each CDR3 protein once. The repertoire holds hundreds of thousands of distinct CDR3 sequences, with around 43% as singletons. The sequencing sample was made of blood. These receptors were collected from a man in his 60s in good health.

This clonotype came up a few times. The chain is built from TRBV2 and TRBJ2-7; TRBD1 or TRBD2 may be the D gene (5 bases each). The J call may be incorrect, as the DNA end agrees better with TRBJ2-5. From germline, CDR1 is SNHLY and CDR2 FYNNEI. The CDR3 totals 15 residues. The CDR3 spells CASSVPREIRETQYF. CDR3 sequence (DNA): TGTGCCAGCAGTGTCCCCAGGGAGATCAGAGAGACCCAGTACTTC.

The V and J genes are TRBV18 and TRBJ1-2; 7 bases are shared with TRBD1. V lost 3 bases to trimming and J lost 10 bases; unmatched junction nucleotides: 26. Germline V gene data show CDR1 as KGHSH and CDR2 as LQKENI. The CDR3 has 19 amino acids. The CDR3 sequence is CASSPMWGQRQGDTDDYTF. The CDR3 DNA is TGTGCCAGCTCACCCATGTGGGGACAGCGACAAGGTGATACAGATGACTACACCTTC.

This clonotype was detected a few times. The chain recombines TRBV20-1 with TRBJ1-2; TRBD1 aligns across 8 bases. CDR1 is DFQATT, CDR2 SNEGSKA, per germline (reference sequence). Germline trimming cut 5 bases from V and 6 bases from J; bases unmatched to any gene: 11. The CDR3 totals 14 residues. CDR3 coding DNA: TGCAGTGCTCCCGTTCGGACAGGGATCAATGGCTACACCTTC. Its translation: CSAPVRTGINGYTF.

J is TRBJ2-3 and V is TRBV12-3 or TRBV12-4, with D maybe TRBD2 (5 bases). V gave up 5 bases and J gave up 4 bases, with 16 bases separating them. The CDR3 consists of 15 residues. The CDR3 nucleotides read TGTGCCAGCAGTCGGACCCCTAGTAGCGCAGATACGCAGTATTTT. It codes for CASSRTPSSADTQYF.

This chain joins TRBV6-5 and TRBJ1-6; D gene ambiguous. This CDR3 is 15 amino acids long. Trimming cost V 6 bases and J 9 bases, with 18 bases left between them. Germline loops: CDR1 MNHEY, CDR2 SVGAGI. CDR3 residues: CASSNDLAHISPLHF. The CDR3 nucleotides read TGTGCCAGCAGCAACGACTTAGCTCATATTTCACCCCTCCACTTT.

The chain uses TRBV7-2 and TRBJ2-2; 7 bases agree with TRBD2. This CDR3 comprises 17 residues. CDR1 is SGHTA, CDR2 FQGNSA, per germline. Unmatched junction bases numbered 10, after V lost 5 bases and J lost 1 base. Here the CDR3 reads CASSRPQPSGNTGELFF. CDR3 nucleotides: TGTGCCAGCAGCCGCCCACAACCTAGCGGGAACACCGGGGAGCTGTTTTTT.

The V call is TRBV7-9, the J call TRBJ2-7, with a tentative D call TRBD1 (5 bases). V was cut by 5 bases and J by 3 bases, with 14 bases left in between. From germline, CDR1 is SEHNR and CDR2 FQNEAQ (reference sequence). The CDR3 extends over 14 amino acids. DNA of the CDR3: TGTGCCAGCAGCCAAACAGGTCGAAACTACGAGCAGTACTTC. Translated: CASSQTGRNYEQYF.

The rearrangement uses TRBV15 and TRBJ2-5; D is ambiguous. The germline V gene has CDR1 LNHNV and CDR2 YYDKDF (reference sequence). CDR3 size: 15 residues. Trimming pared 1 base from V and 11 bases from J, leaving 20 bases between. The CDR3 is CATSRVQLSGYEQYF. The CDR3 DNA is TGTGCCACCAGCAGAGTACAGCTCTCGGGCTATGAGCAGTACTTC.

The CDR3 DNA is TGTGCCAGCCAGAAACGGGGGTCGAGGGGCTACACCTTC. Protein sequence: CASQKRGSRGYTF. The chain is built from TRBV11-3 and TRBJ1-2, with D tentatively TRBD1 (5 bases). Trimming pared 8 bases from V and 8 bases from J, leaving 18 bases between. The CDR3 contains 13 residues. CDR1 and CDR2 from the germline V gene are SGHNT and YENEEA.